The 3 T cell receptor beta chains below all came from one sample that was sequenced in a study of post-analysis software for immune sequencing data. Overall study results and limits: TRBV5-6, TRBV5-1 and TRBV20-1 were among roughly five TRBV segments more frequent in patients than controls.

Every TCR beta cDNA library bore unique molecular identifiers. A single record per CDR3 protein comes from TCRdb applying MiXCR to the PCR reads. The table lists about 770,000 distinct CDR3 sequences, just over 45% of them singletons. These receptors lack a known antigen. Sequenced: blood. These receptors were collected from a girl under 18 with multiple sclerosis.

This clonotype was seen only a few times. The gene calls are TRBV11-2 and TRBJ2-7, with 10 bases matching TRBD2. With V trimmed by 5 bases and J by 7 bases, 5 bases remained unmatched. There are 13 residues in the CDR3. In germline, CDR1 is SGHAT, CDR2 FQNNGV. The CDR3 region is CASSQGLAFEQYF. The CDR3 nucleotides read TGTGCCAGCAGCCAGGGACTAGCGTTTGAGCAGTACTTC.

The V and J genes are TRBV11-2 and TRBJ2-3; either TRBD1 or TRBD2 may fit D (5 bases each). CDR3 length: 17 amino acids. Between the trimmed V and J ends, which lost 5 bases and 4 bases, there was a span of 22 bases. The germline V gene encodes CDR1 SGHAT and CDR2 FQNNGV. CDR3 region: CASSPFGAVGAADTQYF. The CDR3 nucleotides are TGTGCCAGCAGCCCCTTCGGGGCGGTAGGGGCGGCAGATACGCAGTATTTT.

The chain employs TRBV7-9 and TRBJ2-7, with a weak D call TRBD2 (5 bases). This CDR3 has 13 residues. Germline V CDR1 and CDR2: SEHNR, FQNEAQ (reference sequence). V gave up 6 bases and J gave up 2 bases, with 11 bases separating them. CDR3 sequence (DNA): TGTGCCAGCAGTAACGGGATCGCCTACGAGCAGTACTTC. It yields the protein CASSNGIAYEQYF.